This note documents a single TCR beta chain sequence. It has no known antigen specificity. Qualities for individual bases were not recorded, and no much larger clone is one base off. This sample stems from a study of shared clonotypes between healthy human individuals (dated by TCRdb to about 2020). In the study overall: Three men and two women, aged 18 to 49 years, made up the cohort. For each donor, three plates each were used for CD4 naive and CD4 memory, two plates were used for CD8 naive, and one plate was used for CD8 memory. To estimate repertoire size and how much clonotypes are shared between individuals, the study performed deep sequencing of blood TCR repertoires from about 5 healthy adults. To increase sequencing depth and limit assay-specific biases, TCR repertoire library preparation and sequencing were carried out by different laboratories using diverse techniques. Leukapheresis yielded between about 0.8 and 9.5 billion PBMCs per donor.

TCR CDR3 regions were amplified from genomic DNA by multiplex PCR using the deep immunoSEQ assay. Genomic DNA extracted from each cell subset was distributed evenly over all wells of several immunoSEQ 96-well plates, and each plate served as one replicate. For sorted subsets, each replicate PCR was loaded with about 200 ng genomic DNA, equivalent to 25,000 to 30,000 T cell genomes. Purified libraries were measured with a Qubit 3.0 fluorometer, size-checked on a Bioanalyzer 2100, and measured again with the KAPA Library Quantification kit. A separate single-read 150-cycle Illumina NextSeq 550 flow cell was used to sequence each immunoSEQ 96-well plate. In the paper's pipeline: Because the immunoSEQ output held only junctional sequences and lacked quality scores, the filtering could not match the filtering applied to full-length reads. Sequences were annotated with PyIR, a Python wrapper for IgBLAST v1.9, and V/J genes and CDR3 were assigned using IMGT germline references. Any read was removed if the V/J assignment was weak (E-value above 1e-6), the CDR3 was missing, or the read contained stop codons, out-of-frame junctions, or ambiguous translated residues. V3J clonotypes were defined by identical inferred V gene, J gene, and CDR3 amino acid sequence. To compute the percentage overlap between repertoires, the number of shared unique clonotypes was divided by the size of the smaller repertoire. Richness of each repertoire was evaluated using RTK rarefaction, the Chao1 estimator, and Recon v2.1 estimates of unobserved clonotypes. For all TCRbeta clonotypes obtained by the gDNA method from several donors, generation probabilities were computed with OLGA. TCRdb re-hosts the immuneACCESS table, in-frame sequences only. Its copies lack some clones; in the studies checked, an unresolved V gene accounts for under half of them, and the cause for the rest is not known. V and J calls plus clone size are reproduced from that table; the DNA served to infer D and trimming. This sample comprises around 330,000 clones, around 74% of them detected only once. The top ten clonotypes cover under 13% of the sample.

CDR1 and CDR2 (LGHNA, YNFKEQ) derive from the germline V gene. At the junction V is shortened by 0 bases and J by 0 bases, with 9 bases in between. Inclusive of the bounding cysteine and phenylalanine, the CDR3 is 16 residues long. Only the CDR3 region is kept as DNA, spanning 48 bases read in frame from base 1. The donors were healthy, HIV-negative adults who had no recently reported acute infections or vaccinations. Every donor was a Caucasian adult living in Nashville, Tennessee, USA. CD4+ T cells were enriched by magnetic negative selection; naive cells were then positively selected on CD45RA, and the negative fraction formed the memory subset. Blood was obtained by leukapheresis, after which PBMCs were separated by Ficoll-Histopaque density gradient centrifugation and cryopreserved in liquid nitrogen vapor phase. Analytical flow cytometry was used to check the purity and quantity of every magnetically sorted T cell population. From each sorted fraction, genomic DNA was isolated and quantified by UV absorbance on a Nanodrop 2000c.

The study at large found these results: Naive subsets generally had larger estimated clonotype richness than memory subsets did. Only blood was sampled, and tissue TCR repertoires likely differ from those in blood. Sharing across several donors was observed for approximately 5% of naive CD4, 3% to 3.5% of naive CD8, over 2% of memory CD4, and approximately 0.41% of memory CD8 clonotypes. Higher generation probabilities were observed for clonotypes shared by all four sorted-subset donors than for non-shared clonotypes. Because the study included a small number of donors, the genetic and exposure-history diversity represented was limited. Based on pairwise subsampling, the degree of clonotype sharing among donors was expected to be affected by sequencing depth. Incomplete sequencing was indicated by rarefaction of sorted-subset datasets, despite the large sequencing depth.

The chain is assembled from TRBV4-2 and TRBJ2-1, with the D gene not clear enough to name. Specimen: memory CD4+ T cells sorted from blood. The cell subset or site label corresponds to: CD45RA-negative fraction. This TCR came from a man aged 25 to 40 in good health. CDR3 protein: CASSQESRGSYNEQFF. The base sequence is TGTGCCAGCAGCCAAGAATCGCGTGGCTCCTACAATGAGCAGTTCTTC.